The count of the clone carrying this T cell receptor (beta chain) is one. CDR3 length equals 14 residues. Per the germline V gene, CDR1 is MNHEY and CDR2 is SMNVEV (reference sequence). V was trimmed by 3 bases and J by 2 bases, leaving 9 bases between them. Assay used: immunoSEQ multiplex PCR; TCRdb lists only in-frame clones, some missing. In the table there are approximately 41,000 clones, around 86% of which are singletons. All patients experienced relapse after autologous stem cell transplantation, and brentuximab vedotin exposure was variable. This sample is part of a study of PD-1 blockade in classical Hodgkin lymphoma.

The chain is built from TRBV27 and TRBJ2-3; no definite D call. The TCR originated in a human donor with classical Hodgkin lymphoma. Specimen: peripheral blood mononuclear cells (PBMCs), collected before the second cycle of nivolumab. CDR3 nucleotide sequence: TGTGCCAGCAGTTTTAGCCGGTCCACAGATACGCAGTATTTT. This gives the protein CASSFSRSTDTQYF.